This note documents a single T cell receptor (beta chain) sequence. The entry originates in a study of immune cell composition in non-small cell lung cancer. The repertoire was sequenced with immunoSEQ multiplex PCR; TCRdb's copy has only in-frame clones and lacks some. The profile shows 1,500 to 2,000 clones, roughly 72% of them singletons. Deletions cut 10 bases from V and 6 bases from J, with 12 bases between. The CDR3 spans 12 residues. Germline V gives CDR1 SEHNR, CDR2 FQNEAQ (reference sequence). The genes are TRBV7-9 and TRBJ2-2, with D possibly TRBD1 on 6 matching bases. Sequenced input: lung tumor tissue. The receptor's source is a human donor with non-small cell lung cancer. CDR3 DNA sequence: TGTGCCAACGATGGACAGTCCGGGGAGCTGTTTTTT. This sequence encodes CANDGQSGELFF.